Following are 7 T cell receptor beta chains from one sample sequenced in a study of memory CD4+ T cells and cytomegalovirus serostatus. The table came from immunoSEQ multiplex PCR; TCRdb's copy has only in-frame clones and leaves some out. This sample has tens of thousands of clones, with around 83% found just once. The sort gate was single viable CD3+CD4+CD8-CD45RO+ cells for memory CD4+ T cells. The sample taken for sequencing was memory CD4+ T cells from blood. Receptors originate from an adult in good health and CMV-seropositive.

The rearrangement uses TRBV5-4 and TRBJ2-6, with a tentative D call TRBD2 (6 bases). Germline-derived CDR1 and CDR2 are SGHNT and YYREEE (reference sequence). V dropped 6 bases and J dropped 2 bases, with 12 bases sitting between them. The length of the CDR3 is 15 residues. The CDR3 sequence is CASIKRGTGANVLTF. The CDR3 nucleotides are TGTGCCAGCATAAAACGGGGGACTGGGGCCAACGTCCTGACTTTC.

This clone has just one count. The chain couples TRBV29-1 to TRBJ2-7, with unresolved D. V was cut by 7 bases and J by 3 bases, with 10 bases left in between. Germline V lookup: CDR1 SQVTM, CDR2 ANQGSEA. The CDR3 sequence is 11 residues long. CDR3 loop: CSAQDHYEQYF. CDR3 in DNA: TGCAGCGCTCAGGACCACTACGAGCAGTACTTC.

The gene calls are TRBV27 and TRBJ2-7; D is uncertain. V lost 0 bases and J lost 2, with 14 bases in between. The CDR3 totals 16 residues. Germline V gene sequence: CDR1 MNHEY, CDR2 SMNVEV (reference sequence). The CDR3 spells CASSLSNQLYAYEQYF. CDR3 bases: TGTGCCAGCAGTTTATCTAACCAACTTTACGCCTACGAGCAGTACTTC.

V and J are TRBV19 and TRBJ2-3; no reliable D call. Per the germline V gene, CDR1 is LNHDA and CDR2 is SQIVND (reference sequence). The CDR3 extends over 13 amino acids. The ends were cut back, 6 bases at V and 3 bases at J, with 10 bases in the middle. The chain's CDR3 is CASSSPGTDTQYF. The DNA for the CDR3 is TGTGCCAGTAGCTCTCCCGGGACAGATACGCAGTATTTT.

This chain joins TRBV2 and TRBJ2-1; 8 bases match TRBD2. The CDR3 sequence is 14 residues long. V shed 5 bases and J 14 bases; nucleotides not matched to a gene: 14. In germline, CDR1 is SNHLY, CDR2 FYNNEI. CDR3 sequence: CASSSSLSGTRKFF. CDR3 bases: TGTGCCAGCAGTTCCTCCCTCTCCGGGACTAGGAAGTTCTTC.

The chain combines TRBV18 with TRBJ2-7; D gene ambiguous. The CDR3 consists of 15 residues. The germline CDR1 and CDR2 sequences are KGHSH and LQKENI. Deletions cut 2 bases from V and 1 base from J, with 12 bases between. CDR3 sequence reads: CASSPGSGPSYEQYF. The CDR3 DNA follows: TGTGCCAGCTCACCAGGGTCAGGCCCTTCCTACGAGCAGTACTTC.

For the CDR3, the DNA is TGTGCCAGCTCCGTCGACAGGGGTACTGAAGCTTTCTTT. This codes for CASSVDRGTEAFF. The V gene is TRBV18, the J gene TRBJ1-1, with TRBD1 matching over 8 bases. V gave up 6 bases and J gave up 5 bases; unmatched junction bases: 5. CDR1 KGHSH and CDR2 LQKENI come from the germline V gene. The CDR3 has 13 residues.